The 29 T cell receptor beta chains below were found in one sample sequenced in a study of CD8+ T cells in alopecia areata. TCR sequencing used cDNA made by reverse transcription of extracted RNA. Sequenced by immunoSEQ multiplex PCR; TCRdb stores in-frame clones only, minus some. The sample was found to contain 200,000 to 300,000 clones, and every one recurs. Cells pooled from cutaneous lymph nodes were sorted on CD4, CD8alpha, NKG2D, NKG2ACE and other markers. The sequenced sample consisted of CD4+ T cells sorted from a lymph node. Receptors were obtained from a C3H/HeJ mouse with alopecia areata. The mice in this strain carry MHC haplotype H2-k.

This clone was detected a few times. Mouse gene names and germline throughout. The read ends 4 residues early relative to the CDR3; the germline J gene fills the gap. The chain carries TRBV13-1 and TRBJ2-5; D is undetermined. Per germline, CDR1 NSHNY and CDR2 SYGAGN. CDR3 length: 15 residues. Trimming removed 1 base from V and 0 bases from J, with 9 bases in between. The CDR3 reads CASSDTEINQDTQYF. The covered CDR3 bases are TGTGCCAGCAGTGATACAGAAATTAACCAAGAC.

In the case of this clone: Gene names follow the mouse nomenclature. CDR3 DNA, as far as it was read: TGTGCCAGCACCCGGACTGGGGGGGGGAACTATGCT. Encoded protein: CASTRTGGGNYA. The CDR3 as a whole reads CASTRTGGGNYAEQFF. This chain connects TRBV13-3 to TRBJ2-1; 12 bases are shared with TRBD2. Sequencing ends 4 residues short of the CDR3 end; the germline J gene provides the rest. The CDR3 covers 16 residues. The trim removed 6 bases at V and 1 base at J, leaving 5 bases unmatched. Germline values: CDR1 NNHDY, CDR2 SYVADS.

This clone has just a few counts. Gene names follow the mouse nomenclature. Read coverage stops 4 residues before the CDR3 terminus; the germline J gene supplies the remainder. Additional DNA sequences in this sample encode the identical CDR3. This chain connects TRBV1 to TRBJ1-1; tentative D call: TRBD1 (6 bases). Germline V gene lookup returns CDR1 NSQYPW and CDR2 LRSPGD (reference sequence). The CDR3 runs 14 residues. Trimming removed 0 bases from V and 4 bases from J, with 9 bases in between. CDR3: CTCSADRGGTEVFF. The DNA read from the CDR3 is TGCACCTGCAGTGCAGACAGGGGCGGCACA.

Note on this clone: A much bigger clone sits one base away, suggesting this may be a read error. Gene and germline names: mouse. The CDR3 protein is CASKDRYAEQFF. Partial CDR3 DNA: TGTGCCAGCAAGGACAGATATGCT. The chain has TRBV13-1 and TRBJ2-1; possibly TRBD1 for D (6 bases). The read gets to within 4 residues of the CDR3 end, and the germline J gene fills in the rest. V was cut by 6 bases and J by 4 bases, with 8 bases left in between. The length of the CDR3 is 12 residues. Per the germline V gene, CDR1 is NSHNY and CDR2 is SYGAGN.

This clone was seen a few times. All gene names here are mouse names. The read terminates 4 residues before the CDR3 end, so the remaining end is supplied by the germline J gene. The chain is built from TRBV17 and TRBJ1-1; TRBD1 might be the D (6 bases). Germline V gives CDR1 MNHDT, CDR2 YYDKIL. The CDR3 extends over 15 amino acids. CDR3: CASSRDLGGAGEVFF. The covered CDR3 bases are TGTGCTAGCAGTAGAGATCTGGGGGGCGCGGGA.

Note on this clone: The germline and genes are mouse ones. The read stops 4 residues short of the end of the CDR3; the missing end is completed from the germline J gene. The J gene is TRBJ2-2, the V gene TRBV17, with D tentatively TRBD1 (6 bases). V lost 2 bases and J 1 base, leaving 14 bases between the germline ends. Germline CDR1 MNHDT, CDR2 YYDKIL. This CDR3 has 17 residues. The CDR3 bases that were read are TGTGCTAGCAGTAGATCTACCGGGACAATAAACACCGGG. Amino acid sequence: CASSRSTGTINTG. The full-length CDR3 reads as CASSRSTGTINTGQLYF.

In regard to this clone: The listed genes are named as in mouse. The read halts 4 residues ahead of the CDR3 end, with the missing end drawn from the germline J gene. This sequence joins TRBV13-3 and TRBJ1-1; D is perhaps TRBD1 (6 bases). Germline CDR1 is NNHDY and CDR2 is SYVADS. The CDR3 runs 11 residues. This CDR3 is CASSRGPEVFF. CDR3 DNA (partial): TGTGCCAGCAGCAGGGGACCA.

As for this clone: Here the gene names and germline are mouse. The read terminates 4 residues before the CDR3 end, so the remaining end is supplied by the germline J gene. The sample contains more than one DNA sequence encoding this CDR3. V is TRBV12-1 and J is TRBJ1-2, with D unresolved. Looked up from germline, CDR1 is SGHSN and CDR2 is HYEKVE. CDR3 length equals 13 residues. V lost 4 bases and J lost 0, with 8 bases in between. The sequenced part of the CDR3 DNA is TGTGCCAGCTCCCTGCAACCAAACTCC. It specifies CASSLQPNS. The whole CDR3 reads CASSLQPNSDYTF.

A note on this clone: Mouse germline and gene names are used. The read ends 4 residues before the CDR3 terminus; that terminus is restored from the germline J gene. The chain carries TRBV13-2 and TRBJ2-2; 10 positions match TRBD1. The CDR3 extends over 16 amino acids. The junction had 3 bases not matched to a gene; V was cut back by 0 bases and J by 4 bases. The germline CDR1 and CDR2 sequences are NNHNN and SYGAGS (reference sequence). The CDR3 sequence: CASGDAGTGVTGQLYF. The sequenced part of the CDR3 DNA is TGTGCCAGCGGTGATGCGGGGACAGGGGTCACCGGG.

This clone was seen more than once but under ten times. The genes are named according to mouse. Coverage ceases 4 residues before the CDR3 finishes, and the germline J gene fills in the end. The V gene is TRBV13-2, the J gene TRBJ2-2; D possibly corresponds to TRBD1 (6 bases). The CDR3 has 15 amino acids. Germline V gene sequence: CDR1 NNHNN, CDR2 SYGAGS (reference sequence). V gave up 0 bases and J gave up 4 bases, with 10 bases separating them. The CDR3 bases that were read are TGTGCCAGCGGTGATGTGAACAGGGCCACCGGG. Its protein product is CASGDVNRATG. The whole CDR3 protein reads CASGDVNRATGQLYF.

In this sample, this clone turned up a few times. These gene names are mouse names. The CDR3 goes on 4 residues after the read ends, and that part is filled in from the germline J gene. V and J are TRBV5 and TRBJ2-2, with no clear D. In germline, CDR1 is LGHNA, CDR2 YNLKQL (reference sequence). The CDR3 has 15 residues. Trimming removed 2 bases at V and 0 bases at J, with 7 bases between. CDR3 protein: CASSQRHSNTGQLYF. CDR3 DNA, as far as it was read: TGTGCCAGCAGCCAACGACACTCAAACACCGGG.

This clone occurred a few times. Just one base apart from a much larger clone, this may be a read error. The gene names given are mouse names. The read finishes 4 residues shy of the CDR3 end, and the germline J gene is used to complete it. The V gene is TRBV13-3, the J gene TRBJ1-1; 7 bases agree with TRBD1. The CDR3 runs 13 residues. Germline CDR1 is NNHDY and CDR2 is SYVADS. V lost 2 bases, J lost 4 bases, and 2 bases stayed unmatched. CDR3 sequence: CASSDRGITEVFF. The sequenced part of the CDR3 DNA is TGTGCCAGCAGTGACAGGGGGATCACA.

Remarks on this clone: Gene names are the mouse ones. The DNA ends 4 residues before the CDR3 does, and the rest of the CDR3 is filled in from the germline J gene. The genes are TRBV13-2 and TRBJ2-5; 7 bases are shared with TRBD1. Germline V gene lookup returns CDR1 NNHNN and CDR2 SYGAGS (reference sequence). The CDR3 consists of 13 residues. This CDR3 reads CASGGQGWDTQYF. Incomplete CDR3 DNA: TGTGCCAGCGGTGGACAGGGATGGGAC.

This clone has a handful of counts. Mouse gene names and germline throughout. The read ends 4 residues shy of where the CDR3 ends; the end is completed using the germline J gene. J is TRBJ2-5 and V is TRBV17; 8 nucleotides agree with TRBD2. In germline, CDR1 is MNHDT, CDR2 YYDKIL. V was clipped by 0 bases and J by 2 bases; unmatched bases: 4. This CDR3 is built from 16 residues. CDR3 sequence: CASSRDRLGGQDTQYF. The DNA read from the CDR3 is TGTGCTAGCAGTAGAGATCGCCTGGGGGGCCAAGAC.

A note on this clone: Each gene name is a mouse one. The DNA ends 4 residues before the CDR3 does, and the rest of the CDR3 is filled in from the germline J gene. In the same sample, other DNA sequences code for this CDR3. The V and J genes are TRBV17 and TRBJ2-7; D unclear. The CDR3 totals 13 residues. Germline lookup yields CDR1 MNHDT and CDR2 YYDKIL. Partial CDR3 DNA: TGTGCTAGCAGTAGAGATCCCAGATAT. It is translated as CASSRDPRY. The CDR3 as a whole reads CASSRDPRYEQYF.

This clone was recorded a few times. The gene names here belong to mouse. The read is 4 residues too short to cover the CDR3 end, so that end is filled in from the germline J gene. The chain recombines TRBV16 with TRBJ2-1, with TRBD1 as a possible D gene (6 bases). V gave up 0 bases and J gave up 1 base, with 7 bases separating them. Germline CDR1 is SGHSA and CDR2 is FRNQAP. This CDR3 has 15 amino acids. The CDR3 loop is CASSLEGQNYAEQFF. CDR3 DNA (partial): TGTGCAAGCAGCTTAGAGGGACAAAACTATGCT.

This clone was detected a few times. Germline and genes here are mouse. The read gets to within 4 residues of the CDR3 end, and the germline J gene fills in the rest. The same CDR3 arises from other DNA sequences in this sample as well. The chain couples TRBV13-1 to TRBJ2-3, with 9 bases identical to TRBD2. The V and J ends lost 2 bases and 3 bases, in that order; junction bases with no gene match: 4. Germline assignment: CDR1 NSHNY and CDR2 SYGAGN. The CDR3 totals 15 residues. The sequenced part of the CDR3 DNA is TGTGCCAGCAGTGACTGGGGGGGGGCGGCAGAA. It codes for CASSDWGGAAE. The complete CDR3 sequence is CASSDWGGAAETLYF.

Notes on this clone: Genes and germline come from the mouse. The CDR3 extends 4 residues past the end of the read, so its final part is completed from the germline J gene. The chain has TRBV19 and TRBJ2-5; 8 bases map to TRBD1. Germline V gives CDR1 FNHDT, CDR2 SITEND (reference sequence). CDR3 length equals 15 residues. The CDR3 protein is CASSIRTQGEDTQYF. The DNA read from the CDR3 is TGTGCCAGCAGTATTCGTACACAGGGGGAAGAC.

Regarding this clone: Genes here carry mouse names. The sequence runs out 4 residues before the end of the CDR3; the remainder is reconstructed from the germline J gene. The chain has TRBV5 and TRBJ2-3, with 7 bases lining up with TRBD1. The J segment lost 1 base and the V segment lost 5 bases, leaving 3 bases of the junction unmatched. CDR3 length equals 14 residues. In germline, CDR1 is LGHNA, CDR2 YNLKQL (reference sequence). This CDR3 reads CASSDREGAETLYF. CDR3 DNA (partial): TGTGCCAGCAGCGACAGGGAGGGTGCAGAA.

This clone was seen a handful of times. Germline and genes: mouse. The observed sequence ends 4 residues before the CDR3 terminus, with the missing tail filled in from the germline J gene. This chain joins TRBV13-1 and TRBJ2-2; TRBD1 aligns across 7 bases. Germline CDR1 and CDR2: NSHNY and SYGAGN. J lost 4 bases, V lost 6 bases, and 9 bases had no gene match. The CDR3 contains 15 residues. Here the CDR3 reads CASTLDRVPTGQLYF. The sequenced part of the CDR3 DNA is TGTGCCAGCACCCTCGACAGGGTTCCCACCGGG.

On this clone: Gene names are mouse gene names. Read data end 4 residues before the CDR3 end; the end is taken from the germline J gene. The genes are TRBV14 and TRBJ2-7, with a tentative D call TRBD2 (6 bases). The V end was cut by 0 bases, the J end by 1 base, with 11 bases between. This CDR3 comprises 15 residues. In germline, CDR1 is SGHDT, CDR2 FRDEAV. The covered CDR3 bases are TGTGCCAGCAGTTTCTCTCCTGGGGATTCCTAT. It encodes CASSFSPGDSY. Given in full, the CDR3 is CASSFSPGDSYEQYF.

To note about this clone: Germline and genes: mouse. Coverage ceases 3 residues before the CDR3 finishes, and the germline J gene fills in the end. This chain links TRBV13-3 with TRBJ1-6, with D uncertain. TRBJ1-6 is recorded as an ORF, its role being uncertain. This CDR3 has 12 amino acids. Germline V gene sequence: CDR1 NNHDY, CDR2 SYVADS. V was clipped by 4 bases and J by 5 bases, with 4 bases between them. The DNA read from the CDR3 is TGTGCCAGCAGTCCCAATAATTCGCCC. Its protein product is CASSPNNSP. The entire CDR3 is CASSPNNSPLYF.

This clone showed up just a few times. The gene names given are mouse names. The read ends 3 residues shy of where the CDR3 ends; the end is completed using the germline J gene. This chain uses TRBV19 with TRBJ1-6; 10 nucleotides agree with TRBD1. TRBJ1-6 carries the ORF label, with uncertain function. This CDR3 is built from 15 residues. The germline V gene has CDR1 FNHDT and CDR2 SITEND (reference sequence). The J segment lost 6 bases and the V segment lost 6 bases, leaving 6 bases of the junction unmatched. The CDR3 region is CASTKDRGSNSPLYF. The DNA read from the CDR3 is TGTGCCAGCACCAAGGACAGGGGGAGTAATTCGCCC.

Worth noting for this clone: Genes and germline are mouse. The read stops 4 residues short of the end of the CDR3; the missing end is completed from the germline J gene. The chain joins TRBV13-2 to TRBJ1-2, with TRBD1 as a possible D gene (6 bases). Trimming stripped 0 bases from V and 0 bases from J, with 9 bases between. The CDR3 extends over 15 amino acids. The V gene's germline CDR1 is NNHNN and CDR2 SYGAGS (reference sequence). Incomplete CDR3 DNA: TGTGCCAGCGGTGATGCGGCAGGGGCAAACTCC. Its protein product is CASGDAAGANS. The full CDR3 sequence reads CASGDAAGANSDYTF.

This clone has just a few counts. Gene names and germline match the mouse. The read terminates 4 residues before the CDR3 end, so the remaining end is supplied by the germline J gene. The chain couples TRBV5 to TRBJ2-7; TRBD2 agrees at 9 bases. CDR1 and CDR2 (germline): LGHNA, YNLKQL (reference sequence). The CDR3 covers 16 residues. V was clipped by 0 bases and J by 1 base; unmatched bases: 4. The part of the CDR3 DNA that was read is TGTGCCAGCAGCCAAGATTGGGGGGGCGCTTCCTAT. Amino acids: CASSQDWGGASY. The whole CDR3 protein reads CASSQDWGGASYEQYF.

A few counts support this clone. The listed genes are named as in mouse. Partial CDR3 DNA: TGTGCCAGCAGCCAAACCGGGACTGGGGGGGCGCCGGAT. It encodes CASSQTGTGGAPD. The whole CDR3 region reads CASSQTGTGGAPDEQYF. The chain carries TRBV5 and TRBJ2-7; 14 nucleotides align to TRBD2. The read terminates 4 residues before the CDR3 end, so the remaining end is supplied by the germline J gene. Germline CDR1 and CDR2: LGHNA and YNLKQL (reference sequence). The CDR3 consists of 17 residues.

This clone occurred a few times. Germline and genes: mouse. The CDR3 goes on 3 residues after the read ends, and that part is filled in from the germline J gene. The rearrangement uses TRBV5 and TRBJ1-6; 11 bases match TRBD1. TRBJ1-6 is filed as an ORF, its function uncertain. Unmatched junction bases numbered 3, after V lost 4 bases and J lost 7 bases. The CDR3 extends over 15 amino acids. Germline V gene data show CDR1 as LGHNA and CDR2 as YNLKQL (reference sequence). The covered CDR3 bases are TGTGCCAGCAGCCTTGGACAGGGGGCAAATTCGCCC. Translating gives CASSLGQGANSP. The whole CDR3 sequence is CASSLGQGANSPLYF.

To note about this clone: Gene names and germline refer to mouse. This chain's CDR3 is CASGGNRNNYAEQFF. The covered CDR3 bases are TGTGCCAGCGGTGGAAACAGAAATAACTATGCT. The genes are TRBV13-2 and TRBJ2-1, with D uncertain. The read comes to an end 4 residues before the CDR3 does, leaving the germline J gene to fill in the end. This CDR3 has 15 residues. Germline V gene lookup returns CDR1 NNHNN and CDR2 SYGAGS (reference sequence). The ends were cut back, 3 bases at V and 0 bases at J, with 10 bases in the middle.

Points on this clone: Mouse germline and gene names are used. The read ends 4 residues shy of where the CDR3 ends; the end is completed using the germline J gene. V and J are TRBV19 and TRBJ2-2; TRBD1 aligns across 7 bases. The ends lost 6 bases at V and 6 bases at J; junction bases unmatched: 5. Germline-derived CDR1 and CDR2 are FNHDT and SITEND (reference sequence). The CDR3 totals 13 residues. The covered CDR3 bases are TGTGCCAGCATCCACAGGGGACCCGGG. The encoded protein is CASIHRGPG. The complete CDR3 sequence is CASIHRGPGQLYF.